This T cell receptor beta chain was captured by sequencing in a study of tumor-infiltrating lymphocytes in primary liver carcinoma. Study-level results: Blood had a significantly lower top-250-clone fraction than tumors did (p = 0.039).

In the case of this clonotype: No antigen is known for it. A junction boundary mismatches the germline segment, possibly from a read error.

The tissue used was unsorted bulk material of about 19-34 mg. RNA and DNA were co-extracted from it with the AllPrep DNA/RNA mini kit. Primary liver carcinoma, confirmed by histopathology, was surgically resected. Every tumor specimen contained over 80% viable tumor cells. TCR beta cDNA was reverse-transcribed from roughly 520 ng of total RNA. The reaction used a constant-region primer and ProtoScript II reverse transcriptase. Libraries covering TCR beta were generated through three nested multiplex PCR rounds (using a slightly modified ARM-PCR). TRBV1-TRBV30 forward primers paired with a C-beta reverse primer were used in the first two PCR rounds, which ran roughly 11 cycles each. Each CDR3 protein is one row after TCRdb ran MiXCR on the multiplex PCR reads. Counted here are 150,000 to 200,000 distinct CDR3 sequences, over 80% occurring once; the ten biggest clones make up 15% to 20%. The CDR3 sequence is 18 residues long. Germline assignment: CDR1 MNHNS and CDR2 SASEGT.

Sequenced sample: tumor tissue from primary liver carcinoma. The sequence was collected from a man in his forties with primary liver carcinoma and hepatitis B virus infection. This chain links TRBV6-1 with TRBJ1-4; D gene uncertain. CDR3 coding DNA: TGTGCCAGCAGTGAGCTACCATCGAACAGAGTAACTAATGAAATACTGTTTTTT. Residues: CASSELPSNRVTNEILFF.